This T cell receptor (beta chain) originates from a study of spatial heterogeneity in lung cancer. Trimming cost V 10 bases and J 2 bases; bases outside gene matches: 7. Germline assignment: CDR1 SNHLY and CDR2 FYNNEI. This CDR3 is built from 14 residues. Many counts were recorded for this clonotype. TCRdb reanalysed the 5' RACE reads using MiXCR and keeps one entry per CDR3 protein. The sample consists of some 44,000 distinct CDR3 sequences, roughly 13% of them appearing once. Time point in this sample: sample taken at primary tumor resection. Whole RNA, which was extracted from tumor, nontumor lung tissue or frozen PBMC, was sequenced without any cell sorting.

This material consisted of PBMCs, taken at surgery. The receptor was derived from a male donor with early-stage non-small cell lung cancer. The chain couples TRBV2 to TRBJ2-3, with 9 nucleotides matching TRBD1. Written as DNA, the CDR3 is TGTGCCAACAAAGGGACAGGGAACACAGATACGCAGTATTTT. This gives the protein CANKGTGNTDTQYF.